Reported below is one T cell receptor (beta chain). The data belong to a study of blood T cell dynamics during melanoma immunotherapy. Study-wide context: Metastatic melanoma patients received first-line pembrolizumab or nivolumab plus ipilimumab.

DNA loading was fixed at roughly 0.35 ug for all bulk PBMC samples. The table came from immunoSEQ multiplex PCR; TCRdb's copy has only in-frame clones and leaves some out. Altogether 9,900 or so clones are present, approximately 83% being singletons, with the ten largest covering approximately 12%. Time point described: pre-treatment baseline. Disease control meant complete response, partial response or stable disease at 12 weeks. V was shortened by 1 base and J by 2 bases, with 9 bases between the two germline ends. The CDR3 sequence is 14 residues long. Germline values: CDR1 SGHAT, CDR2 FQNNGV. This receptor was taken from a human donor with melanoma. The V call is TRBV11-2, the J call TRBJ2-7; tentatively, D is TRBD1 (6 bases). The sequences come from blood, collected from a patient treated with checkpoint blockade. The CDR3 loop reads CASSLVTGPYEQYF. The CDR3 coding sequence is TGTGCCAGCAGCTTAGTAACAGGGCCCTACGAGCAGTACTTC.